Included here is one TCR beta chain sequence, with context. Its antigen is as yet unknown. This sample stems from a study of monozygotic twins with inflammatory bowel disease. The study's findings and limits: The study supported no single strong signal or clonotype linked to IBD.

The V gene's germline CDR1 is MRHNA and CDR2 SNTAGT. The CDR3 is made up of 18 amino acids. TCRdb reprocessed the 5' RACE reads, keeping one entry per CDR3 protein, no DNA. This sample's clone table lists about 330,000 distinct CDR3 sequences. The sequenced material came from blood. This sequence originates from a human donor with ulcerative colitis or Crohn's disease, or a healthy co-twin of an affected twin (not recorded which). This sequence joins TRBV6-4 and TRBJ2-3; TCRdb lists TRBD2, though no DNA is available to test this call. The CDR3 protein is CASSDSASGGGTPDTQYF.